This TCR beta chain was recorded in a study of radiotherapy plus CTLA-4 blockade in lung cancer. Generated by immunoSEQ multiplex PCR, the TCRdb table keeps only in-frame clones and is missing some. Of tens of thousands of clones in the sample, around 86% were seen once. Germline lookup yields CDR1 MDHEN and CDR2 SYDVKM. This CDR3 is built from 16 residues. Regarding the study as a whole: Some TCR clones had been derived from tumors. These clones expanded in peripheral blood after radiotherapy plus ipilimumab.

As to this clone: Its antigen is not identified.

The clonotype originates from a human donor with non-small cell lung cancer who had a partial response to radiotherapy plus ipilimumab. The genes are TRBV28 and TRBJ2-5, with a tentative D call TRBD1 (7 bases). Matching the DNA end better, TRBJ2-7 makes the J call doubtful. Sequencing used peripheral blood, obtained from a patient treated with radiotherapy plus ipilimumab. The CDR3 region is CASSGPPPGGRYEQYF. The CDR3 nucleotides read TGTGCCAGCAGCGGGCCCCCTCCAGGGGGGCGATACGAGCAGTACTTC.